This T cell receptor (beta chain) is from a study of identical twins. TCRdb fed the 5' RACE reads into MiXCR, producing one record per CDR3 protein. The sample lists fewer than 900,000 distinct CDR3 sequences, 20% to 25% occurring once. This sample also appeared in a second study, on T cells expressing NK-cell markers. Per that paper: Several of the donors also had these clonotypes leading their CD3+CD56-NKG2C+ fraction.

This clonotype was sampled from a woman in her late teens or twenties in good health. What was sequenced was PBMCs.

CDR3 amino acids: CASSPLGGQGGTGELFF. CDR3 DNA: TGTGCCAGCAGCCCCCTAGGGGGGCAGGGAGGGACCGGGGAGCTGTTTTTT. The chain uses TRBV11-3 and TRBJ2-2; maybe TRBD2 (7 bases). CDR3 length: 17 residues. V lost 5 bases, J lost 5 bases, and 21 bases lay in between. From germline, CDR1 is SGHNT and CDR2 YENEEA.